The 3 T cell receptor beta chains reported below all come from one sample, sequenced in a study of neurological immune-mediated disorders. TCRdb recomputed calls from the 5' RACE reads with MiXCR, one row per CDR3 protein. The sample consists of 35,000 to 45,000 distinct CDR3 sequences, around 7.8% of them appearing once. Sequencing was done on a sample of PBMCs. The receptors originated from a woman between 35 and 50 years old in good health.

This clonotype was detected ten times or more. The V and J genes are TRBV12-3 or TRBV12-4 and TRBJ2-5; no clear D gene. V lost 0 bases and J lost 3, with 5 bases in between. The CDR3 extends over 13 amino acids. CDR3 loop: CASSLARKETQYF. The CDR3 DNA reads as TGTGCCAGCAGTTTAGCCCGGAAAGAGACCCAGTACTTC.

The chain has TRBV3-1 and TRBJ2-3; TRBD2 agrees at 8 bases. Germline trimming cut 3 bases from V and 0 bases from J; bases unmatched to any gene: 5. This CDR3 has 16 amino acids. Germline CDR1 is LGHDT and CDR2 is YNNKEL (reference sequence). DNA of the CDR3: TGTGCCAGCAGCCACGACGGACTAGCTAGCACAGATACGCAGTATTTT. This codes for CASSHDGLASTDTQYF.

This clonotype was detected ten times or more. The rearrangement joins TRBV6-5 to TRBJ2-7, with D perhaps matching TRBD1 or TRBD2 (5 bases each). The CDR3 contains 12 residues. The ends were cut back, 8 bases at V and 2 bases at J, with 10 bases in the middle. Germline V gene sequence: CDR1 MNHEY, CDR2 SVGAGI. The CDR3 DNA follows: TGTGCCAGCGGGGCGGGTACCTACGAGCAGTACTTC. Amino acid sequence: CASGAGTYEQYF.